What follows is one T cell receptor beta chain and its context. These data originate in a study of CD8 T cells in Susac syndrome. Across the study: Among the sequenced Susac syndrome patients, six had active disease while 8 or 9 were in remission.

Random hexamers primed reverse transcription of about 0.5 to 1 ug RNA. TCRdb used MiXCR to reprocess the immunoSEQ multiplex PCR reads, holding one entry per CDR3 protein. The sample consists of a few hundred thousand distinct CDR3 sequences, about 95% of them appearing once. The V gene end was trimmed by 6 bases and the J gene end by 7 bases; junction bases not matched to a gene: 6. The CDR3 loop spans 14 amino acids. The sequence came from a human donor with Susac syndrome. What was sequenced was CD4+ T cells from PBMCs. This chain links TRBV12-3 or TRBV12-4 with TRBJ1-4; 9 nucleotides agree with TRBD1. CDR3 protein: CASRPGQGGEKLFF. The CDR3, as DNA: TGTGCCAGCAGACCGGGACAGGGAGGTGAAAAACTGTTTTTT.